This TCR beta chain was sequenced for a study of neoadjuvant anti-PD-1 for oral cavity cancer. This clone was detected a few times. Produced via immunoSEQ multiplex PCR; TCRdb's table is partial and in-frame only. The table lists some 12,000 clones, approximately 63% of them singletons. CDR1 and CDR2 (germline): SGDLS, YYNGEE. The CDR3 has 18 amino acids. The junction had 9 bases not matched to a gene; V was cut back by 0 bases and J by 0 bases. This TCR was sampled from a person aged 35-79 years with oral cavity squamous cell carcinoma. The donor label of this sample is uncertain. The chain has TRBV9 and TRBJ1-1; 9 positions match TRBD1. Sequenced material: tumor tissue, taken before nivolumab (anti-PD-1) treatment. CDR3 nucleotide sequence: TGTGCCAGCAGCGTAGCTACGGGACAGGGAATTCTGAACACTGAAGCTTTCTTT. Translating it yields CASSVATGQGILNTEAFF.